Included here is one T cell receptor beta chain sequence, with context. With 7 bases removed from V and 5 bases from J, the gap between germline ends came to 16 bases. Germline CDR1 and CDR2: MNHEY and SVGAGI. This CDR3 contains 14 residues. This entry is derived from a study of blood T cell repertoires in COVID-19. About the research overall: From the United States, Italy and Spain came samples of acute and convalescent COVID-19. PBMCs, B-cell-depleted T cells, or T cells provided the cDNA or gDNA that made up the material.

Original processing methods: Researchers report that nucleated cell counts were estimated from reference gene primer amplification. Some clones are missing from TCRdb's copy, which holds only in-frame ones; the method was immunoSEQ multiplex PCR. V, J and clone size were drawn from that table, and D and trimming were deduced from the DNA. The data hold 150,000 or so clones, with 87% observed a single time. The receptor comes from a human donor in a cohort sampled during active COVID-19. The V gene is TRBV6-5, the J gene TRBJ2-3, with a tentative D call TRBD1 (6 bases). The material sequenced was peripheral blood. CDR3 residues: CASKMDSTVDTQYF. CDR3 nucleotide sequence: TGTGCCAGCAAGATGGACAGTACAGTAGATACGCAGTATTTT.